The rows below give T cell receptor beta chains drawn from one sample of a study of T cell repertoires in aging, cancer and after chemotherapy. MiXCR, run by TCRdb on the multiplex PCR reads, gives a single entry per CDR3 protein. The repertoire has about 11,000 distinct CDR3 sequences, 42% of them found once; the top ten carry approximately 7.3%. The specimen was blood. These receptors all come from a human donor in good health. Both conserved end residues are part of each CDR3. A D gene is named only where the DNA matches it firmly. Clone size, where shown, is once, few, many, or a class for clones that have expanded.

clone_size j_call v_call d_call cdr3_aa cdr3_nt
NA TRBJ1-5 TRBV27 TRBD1 CASKKYTGTGVSNQPQHF TGTGCCAGCAAAAAATACACCGGGACAGGGGTTAGCAATCAGCCCCAGCATTTT
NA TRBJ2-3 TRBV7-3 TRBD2 CASSSSGGAGDTQYF TGTGCCAGCAGCTCAAGCGGGGGGGCCGGAGATACGCAGTATTTT
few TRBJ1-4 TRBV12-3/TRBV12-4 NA CASRRTGPGEKLFF TGTGCCAGCAGGCGAACAGGTCCCGGTGAAAAACTGTTTTTT
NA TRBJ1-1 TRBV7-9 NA CASIDENTEAFF TGTGCCAGCATAGACGAGAACACTGAAGCTTTCTTT
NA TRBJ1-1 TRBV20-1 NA CSTRGGRGLAMNTEAFF TGCAGTACTAGAGGTGGCAGGGGCCTAGCCATGAACACTGAAGCTTTCTTT
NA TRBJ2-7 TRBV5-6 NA CASSFSRSYEQYF TGTGCCAGCAGCTTCTCCAGGTCCTACGAGCAGTACTTC
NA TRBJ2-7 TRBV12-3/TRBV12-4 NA CASTTPTRASEQYF TGTGCCAGCACTACCCCCACCCGGGCTAGCGAGCAGTACTTC
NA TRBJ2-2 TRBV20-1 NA CSARRQRYTGELFF TGCAGTGCTAGGAGGCAGCGATACACCGGGGAGCTGTTTTTT
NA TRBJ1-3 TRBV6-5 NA CASSYPRSSSGNTIYF TGTGCCAGCAGTTACCCAAGGAGTAGCTCTGGAAACACCATATATTTT
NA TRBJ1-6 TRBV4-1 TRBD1 CASSHQPGQGHSPLHF TGCGCCAGCAGCCACCAGCCGGGACAGGGGCATTCACCCCTCCACTTT
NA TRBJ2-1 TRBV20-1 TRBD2 CSAIGPLASGRLNEQFF TGCAGTGCTATTGGCCCTCTGGCTAGCGGGAGGCTTAATGAGCAGTTCTTC
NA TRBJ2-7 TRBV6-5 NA CASSYSLVSSYEQYF TGTGCCAGCAGTTACTCGTTAGTCAGCTCCTACGAGCAGTACTTC
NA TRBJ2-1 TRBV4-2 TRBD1 CASSGTGTGLYNEQFF TGTGCCAGCAGCGGAACCGGGACAGGGTTGTATAATGAGCAGTTCTTC
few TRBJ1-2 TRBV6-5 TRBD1 CASTRRGRGRANYGYTF TGTGCCAGCACCCGTAGGGGCAGGGGGCGGGCTAACTATGGCTACACCTTC
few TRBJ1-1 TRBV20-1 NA CSAPTGREAFF TGCAGTGCTCCGACGGGACGGGAAGCTTTCTTT
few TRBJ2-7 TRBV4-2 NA CASSQEGNKQNEQYF TGTGCCAGCAGCCAAGAAGGGAACAAACAGAACGAGCAGTACTTC
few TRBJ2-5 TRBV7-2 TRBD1 CASSFVPGQFETQYF TGTGCTAGCAGCTTCGTCCCGGGACAGTTTGAGACCCAGTACTTC
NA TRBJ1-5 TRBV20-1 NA CSARDRETRNQPQHF TGCAGTGCTAGAGATCGTGAGACACGGAATCAGCCCCAGCATTTT
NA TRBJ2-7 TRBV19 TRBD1 CASSTGTGNYEQYF TGTGCCAGTAGTACCGGGACAGGGAACTACGAGCAGTACTTC
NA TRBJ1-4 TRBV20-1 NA CSAGTNEKLFF TGCAGTGCTGGAACTAATGAAAAACTGTTTTTT
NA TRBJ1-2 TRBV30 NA CAWSVQRGGYGYTF TGTGCCTGGAGTGTACAGAGGGGAGGCTATGGCTACACCTTC
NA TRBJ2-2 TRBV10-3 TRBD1 CAINRGGTDTGELFF TGTGCCATAAACCGAGGGGGCACTGACACCGGGGAGCTGTTTTTT
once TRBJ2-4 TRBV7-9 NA CASSGTEQGRGNIQYF TGTGCCAGCAGCGGAACTGAACAGGGGCGGGGAAACATTCAGTACTTC
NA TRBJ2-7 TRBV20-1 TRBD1 CSARIPGGFGYEQYF TGCAGTGCTAGGATACCAGGGGGCTTCGGCTACGAGCAGTACTTC
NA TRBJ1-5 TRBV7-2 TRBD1 CASSPGQGDNQPQHF TGTGCCAGCAGCCCGGGACAGGGCGACAATCAGCCCCAGCATTTT
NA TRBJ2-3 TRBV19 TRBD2 CASSPRTRNTDTQYF TGTGCCAGTAGTCCCAGGACTAGGAACACAGATACGCAGTATTTT
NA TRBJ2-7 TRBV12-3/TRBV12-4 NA CASRQPKLLLGDEQYF TGTGCCAGCAGGCAACCGAAATTACTTTTAGGCGACGAGCAGTACTTC
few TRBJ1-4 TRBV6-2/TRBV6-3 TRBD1 CASSISYRGEKLFF TGTGCCAGCAGTATCTCATACAGGGGAGAAAAACTGTTTTTT
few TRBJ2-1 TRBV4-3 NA CASSQAHEQFF TGCGCCAGCAGCCAAGCCCATGAGCAGTTCTTC